The text below deals with one T cell receptor beta chain. The data were obtained in a study of blood T cell repertoires in COVID-19. In the study overall: Some COVID-19 samples were acute and others convalescent; all came from the United States, Italy and Spain. T cells, B-cell-depleted T cells, or PBMCs supplied cDNA or gDNA.

Germline-derived CDR1 and CDR2 are KGHSH and LQKENI. V was cut by 3 bases and J by 1 base, with 15 bases left in between. The CDR3 sequence is 17 residues long. Original processing notes: Amplification of reference gene primers provided the estimated nucleated cell counts. Libraries were prepared by immunoSEQ multiplex PCR; TCRdb keeps only in-frame clonotypes and omits some of them. V and J calls and clone size follow that table, whereas D and trimming were derived from the DNA. The table shows some 40,000 clones, with about 89% occurring only once. Sequencing used peripheral blood. The sequence came from a man between 50 and 59 years old with active COVID-19. This chain connects TRBV18 to TRBJ2-2; a weak D match, TRBD1 (6 bases). The CDR3 nucleotides are TGTGCCAGCTCACCCATGACAGGCGCCGGGAACACCGGGGAGCTGTTTTTT. Its protein product is CASSPMTGAGNTGELFF.